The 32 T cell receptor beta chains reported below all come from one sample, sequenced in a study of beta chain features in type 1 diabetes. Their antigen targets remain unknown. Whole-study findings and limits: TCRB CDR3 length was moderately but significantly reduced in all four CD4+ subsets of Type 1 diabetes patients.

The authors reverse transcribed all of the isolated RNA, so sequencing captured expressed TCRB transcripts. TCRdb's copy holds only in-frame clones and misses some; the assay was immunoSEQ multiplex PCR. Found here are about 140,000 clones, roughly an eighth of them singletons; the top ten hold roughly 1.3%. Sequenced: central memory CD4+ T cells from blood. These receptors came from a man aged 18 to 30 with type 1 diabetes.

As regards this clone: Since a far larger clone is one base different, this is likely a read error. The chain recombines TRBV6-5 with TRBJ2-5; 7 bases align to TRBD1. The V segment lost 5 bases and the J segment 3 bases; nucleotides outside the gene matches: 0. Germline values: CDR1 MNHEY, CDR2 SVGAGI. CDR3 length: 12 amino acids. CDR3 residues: CASSGTEETQYF. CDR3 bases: TGTGCCAGCAGTGGGACAGAAGAGACCCAGTACTTC.

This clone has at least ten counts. CDR3 coding DNA: TGCGCCAGCAGCTCCGGACTGAACACAGATACGCAGTATTTT. This encodes CASSSGLNTDTQYF. The V gene is TRBV5-1, the J gene TRBJ2-3, with a tentative D call TRBD2 (5 bases). Trimming removed 3 bases at V and 2 bases at J, with 10 bases between. CDR1 and CDR2 (germline): SGHRS, YFSETQ. The CDR3 covers 14 residues.

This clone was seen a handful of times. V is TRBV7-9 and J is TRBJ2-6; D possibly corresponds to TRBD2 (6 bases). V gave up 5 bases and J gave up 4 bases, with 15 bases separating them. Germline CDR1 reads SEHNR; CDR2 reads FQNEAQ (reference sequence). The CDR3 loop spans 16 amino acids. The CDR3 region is CASSPGGMTGANVLTF. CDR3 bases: TGTGCCAGCAGCCCAGGAGGGATGACCGGGGCCAACGTCCTGACTTTC.

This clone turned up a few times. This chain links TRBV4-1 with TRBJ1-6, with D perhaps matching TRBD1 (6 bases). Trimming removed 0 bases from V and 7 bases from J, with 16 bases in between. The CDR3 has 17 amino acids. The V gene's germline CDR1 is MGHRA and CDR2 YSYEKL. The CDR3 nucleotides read TGCGCCAGCAGCCAAGATAACGTTGGGGGCGAAAATTCACCCCTCCACTTT. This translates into CASSQDNVGGENSPLHF.

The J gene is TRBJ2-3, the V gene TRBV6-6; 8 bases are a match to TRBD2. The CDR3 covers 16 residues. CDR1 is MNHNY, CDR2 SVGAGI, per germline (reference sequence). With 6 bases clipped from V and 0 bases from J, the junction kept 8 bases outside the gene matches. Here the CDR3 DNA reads TGTGCCAGCAGGGAGCGGGGGTCAACTAGCACAGATACGCAGTATTTT. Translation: CASRERGSTSTDTQYF.

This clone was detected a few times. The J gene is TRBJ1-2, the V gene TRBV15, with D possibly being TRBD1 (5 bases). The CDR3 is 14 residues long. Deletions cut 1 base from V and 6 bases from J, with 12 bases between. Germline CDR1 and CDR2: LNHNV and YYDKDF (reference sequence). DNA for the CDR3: TGTGCCACCAGCAGAGTAGGCAGGGCCGATGGCTACACCTTC. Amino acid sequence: CATSRVGRADGYTF.

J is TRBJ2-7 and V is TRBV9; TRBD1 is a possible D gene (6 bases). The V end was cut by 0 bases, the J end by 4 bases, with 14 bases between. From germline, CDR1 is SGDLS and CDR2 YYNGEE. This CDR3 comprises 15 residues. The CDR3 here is CASSVAEGDWYEQYF. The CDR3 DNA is TGTGCCAGCAGCGTAGCAGAGGGGGATTGGTACGAGCAGTACTTC.

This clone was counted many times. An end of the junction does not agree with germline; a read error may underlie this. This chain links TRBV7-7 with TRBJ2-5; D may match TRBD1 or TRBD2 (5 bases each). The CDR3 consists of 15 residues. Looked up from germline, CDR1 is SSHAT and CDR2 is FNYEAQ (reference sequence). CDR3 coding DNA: TGTGCTAGCAGCTTAGCGATCTCGTCAGGGAGGACCCAGTACTTC. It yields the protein CASSLAISSGRTQYF.

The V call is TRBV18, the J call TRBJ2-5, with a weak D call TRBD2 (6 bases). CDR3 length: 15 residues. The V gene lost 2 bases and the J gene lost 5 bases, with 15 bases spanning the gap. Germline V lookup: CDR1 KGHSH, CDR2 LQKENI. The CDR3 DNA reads TGTGCCAGCTCACCATTCGCAGGGAGGAGGGAGACCCAGTACTTC. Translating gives CASSPFAGRRETQYF.

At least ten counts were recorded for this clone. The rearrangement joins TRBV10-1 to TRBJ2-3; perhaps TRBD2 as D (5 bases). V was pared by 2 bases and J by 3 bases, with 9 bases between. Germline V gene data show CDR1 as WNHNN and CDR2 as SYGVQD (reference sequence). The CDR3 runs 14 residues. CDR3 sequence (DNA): TGCGCCAGCAGTGAGGGGAGTTGGACAGATACGCAGTATTTT. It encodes CASSEGSWTDTQYF.

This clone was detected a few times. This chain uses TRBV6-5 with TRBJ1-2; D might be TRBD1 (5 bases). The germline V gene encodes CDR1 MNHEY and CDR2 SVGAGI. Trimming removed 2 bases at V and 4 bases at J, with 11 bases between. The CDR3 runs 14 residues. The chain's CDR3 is CASSYAGTSYGYTF. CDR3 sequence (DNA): TGTGCCAGCAGTTACGCCGGGACCTCCTATGGCTACACCTTC.

The CDR3 DNA is TGTGCCATCAGTGAGTCGTACAACTCCTACGAGCAGTACTTC. It is translated as CAISESYNSYEQYF. This chain connects TRBV10-3 to TRBJ2-7; D gene ambiguous. Trimming cost V 0 bases and J 0 bases, with 6 bases left between them. The CDR3 has 14 amino acids. Germline V lookup: CDR1 ENHRY, CDR2 SYGVKD.

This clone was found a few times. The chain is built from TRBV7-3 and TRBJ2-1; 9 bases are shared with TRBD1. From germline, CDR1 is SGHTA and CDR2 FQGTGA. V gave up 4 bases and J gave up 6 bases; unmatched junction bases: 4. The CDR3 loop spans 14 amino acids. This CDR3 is CASSWGQGVNEQFF. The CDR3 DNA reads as TGTGCCAGCAGCTGGGGACAGGGAGTCAATGAGCAGTTCTTC.

CDR3 bases: TGTGCCAGCAGTGAATCGGGGGACCATGGCTACACCTTC. Amino acids: CASSESGDHGYTF. The J gene is TRBJ1-2, the V gene TRBV6-1; tentative D call: TRBD1 (5 bases). The V and J ends lost 2 bases and 6 bases respectively, with 10 bases between them. There are 13 residues in the CDR3. CDR1 MNHNS and CDR2 SASEGT come from the germline V gene.

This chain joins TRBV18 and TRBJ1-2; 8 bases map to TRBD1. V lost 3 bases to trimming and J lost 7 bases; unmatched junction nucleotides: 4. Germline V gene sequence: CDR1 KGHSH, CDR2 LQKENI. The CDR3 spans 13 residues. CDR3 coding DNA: TGTGCCAGCTCACCGGACAGGGATCGTGGCTACACCTTC. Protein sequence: CASSPDRDRGYTF.

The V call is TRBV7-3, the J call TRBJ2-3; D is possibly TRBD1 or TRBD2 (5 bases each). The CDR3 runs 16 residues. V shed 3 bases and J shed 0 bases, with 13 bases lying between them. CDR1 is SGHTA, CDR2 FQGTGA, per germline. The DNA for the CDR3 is TGTGCCAGCAGCTTCGGGACCCGACTCAGCACAGATACGCAGTATTTT. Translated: CASSFGTRLSTDTQYF.

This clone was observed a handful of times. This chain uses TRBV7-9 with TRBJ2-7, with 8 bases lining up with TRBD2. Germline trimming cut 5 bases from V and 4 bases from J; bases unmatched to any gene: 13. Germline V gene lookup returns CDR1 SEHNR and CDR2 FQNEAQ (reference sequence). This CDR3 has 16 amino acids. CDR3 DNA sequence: TGTGCCAGCAGCCAAGCCCCGCACGGGGGGGCGTACGAGCAGTACTTC. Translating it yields CASSQAPHGGAYEQYF.

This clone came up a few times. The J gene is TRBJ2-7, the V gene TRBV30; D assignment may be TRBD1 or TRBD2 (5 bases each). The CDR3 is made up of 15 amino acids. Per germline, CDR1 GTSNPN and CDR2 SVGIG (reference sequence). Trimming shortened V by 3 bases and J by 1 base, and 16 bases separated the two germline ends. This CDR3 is CAWSGVAGRSYEQYF. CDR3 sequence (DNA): TGTGCCTGGAGCGGTGTGGCAGGGAGATCCTACGAGCAGTACTTC.

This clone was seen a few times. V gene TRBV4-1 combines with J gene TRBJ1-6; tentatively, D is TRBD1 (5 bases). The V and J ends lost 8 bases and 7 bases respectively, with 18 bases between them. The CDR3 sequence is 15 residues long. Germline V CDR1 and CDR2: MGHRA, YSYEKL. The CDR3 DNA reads TGCGCCAGCTCTGAGGCAGGGAGAAAGAATTCACCCCTCCACTTT. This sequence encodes CASSEAGRKNSPLHF.

The CDR3 protein is CASSRPGRKQETQYF. DNA for the CDR3: TGTGCCAGCAGCCGCCCGGGCAGAAAACAAGAGACCCAGTACTTC. V is TRBV7-2 and J is TRBJ2-5; D remains unclear. CDR3 length equals 15 residues. Trimming left V 5 bases short and J 2 bases short, with 15 bases between. In germline, CDR1 is SGHTA, CDR2 FQGNSA.

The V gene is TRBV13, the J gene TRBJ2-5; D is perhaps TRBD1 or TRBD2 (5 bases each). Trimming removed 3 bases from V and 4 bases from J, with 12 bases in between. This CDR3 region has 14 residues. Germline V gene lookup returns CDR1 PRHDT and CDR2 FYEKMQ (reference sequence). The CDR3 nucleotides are TGTGCCAGCAGCTTGAGGGACCGGAGAGAGACCCAGTACTTC. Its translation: CASSLRDRRETQYF.

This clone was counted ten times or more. The CDR3 DNA is TGTGCCAGCAGCCAAGGACAGGCTGCCTACGAGCAGTACTTC. Protein: CASSQGQAAYEQYF. This sequence joins TRBV7-9 and TRBJ2-7; 7 positions match TRBD1. CDR3 length equals 14 residues. Germline-derived CDR1 and CDR2 are SEHNR and FQNEAQ (reference sequence). V was clipped by 5 bases and J by 2 bases; unmatched bases: 6.

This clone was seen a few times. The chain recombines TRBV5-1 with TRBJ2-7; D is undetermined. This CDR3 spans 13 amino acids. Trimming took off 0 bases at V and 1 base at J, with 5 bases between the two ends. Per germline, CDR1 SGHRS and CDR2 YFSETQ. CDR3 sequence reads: CASSLDISYEQYF. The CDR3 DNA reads TGCGCCAGCAGCTTGGACATATCCTACGAGCAGTACTTC.

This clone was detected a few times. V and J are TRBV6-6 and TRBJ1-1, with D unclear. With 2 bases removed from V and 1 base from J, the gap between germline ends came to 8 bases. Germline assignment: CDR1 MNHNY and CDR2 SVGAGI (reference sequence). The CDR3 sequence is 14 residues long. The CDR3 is CASSYQQSNTEAFF. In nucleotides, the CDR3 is TGTGCCAGCAGTTACCAACAGTCGAACACTGAAGCTTTCTTT.

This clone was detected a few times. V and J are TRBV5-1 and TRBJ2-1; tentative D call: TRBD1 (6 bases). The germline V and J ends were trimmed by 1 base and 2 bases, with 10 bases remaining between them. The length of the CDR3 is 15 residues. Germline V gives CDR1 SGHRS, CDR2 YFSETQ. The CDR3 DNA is TGCGCCAGCAGCTTGATACAGGGCCCCTACAATGAGCAGTTCTTC. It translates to CASSLIQGPYNEQFF.

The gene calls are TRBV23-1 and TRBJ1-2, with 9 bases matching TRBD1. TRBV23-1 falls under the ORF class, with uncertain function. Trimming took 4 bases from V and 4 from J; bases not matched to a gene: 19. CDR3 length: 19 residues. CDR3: CASSLGDRAYNPSSYGYTF. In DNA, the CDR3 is TGCGCCAGCAGTCTTGGGGACAGGGCCTACAACCCTTCTAGCTATGGCTACACCTTC.

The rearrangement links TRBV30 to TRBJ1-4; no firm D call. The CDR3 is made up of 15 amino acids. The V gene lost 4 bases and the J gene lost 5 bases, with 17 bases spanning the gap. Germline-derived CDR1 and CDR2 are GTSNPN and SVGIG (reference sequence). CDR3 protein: CAWTPYSGRNEKLFF. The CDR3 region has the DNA TGTGCCTGGACCCCATATTCAGGAAGGAATGAAAAACTGTTTTTT.

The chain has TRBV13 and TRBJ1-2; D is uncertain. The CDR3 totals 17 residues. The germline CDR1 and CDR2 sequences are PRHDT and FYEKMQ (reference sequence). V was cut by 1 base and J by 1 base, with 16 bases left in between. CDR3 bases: TGTGCCAGCAGCTTAGATCCAACCTCAGACGTTAACTATGGCTACACCTTC. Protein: CASSLDPTSDVNYGYTF.

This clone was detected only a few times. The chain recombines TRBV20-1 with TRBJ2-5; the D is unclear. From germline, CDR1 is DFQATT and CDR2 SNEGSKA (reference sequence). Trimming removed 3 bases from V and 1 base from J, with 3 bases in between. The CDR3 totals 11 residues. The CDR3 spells CSASSQETQYF. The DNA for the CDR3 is TGCAGTGCTAGTAGCCAAGAGACCCAGTACTTC.

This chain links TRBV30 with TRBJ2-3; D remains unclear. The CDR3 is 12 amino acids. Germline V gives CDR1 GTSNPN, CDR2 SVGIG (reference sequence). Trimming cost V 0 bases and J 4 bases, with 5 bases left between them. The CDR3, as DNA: TGTGCCTGGAGTGTACGAGCAGATACGCAGTATTTT. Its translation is CAWSVRADTQYF.

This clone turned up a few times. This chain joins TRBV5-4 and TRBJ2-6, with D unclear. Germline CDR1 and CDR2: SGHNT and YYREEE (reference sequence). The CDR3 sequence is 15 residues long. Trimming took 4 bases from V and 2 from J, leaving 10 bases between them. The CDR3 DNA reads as TGTGCCAGCAGCCCGGTCGGCGCTGGGGCCAACGTCCTGACTTTC. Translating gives CASSPVGAGANVLTF.

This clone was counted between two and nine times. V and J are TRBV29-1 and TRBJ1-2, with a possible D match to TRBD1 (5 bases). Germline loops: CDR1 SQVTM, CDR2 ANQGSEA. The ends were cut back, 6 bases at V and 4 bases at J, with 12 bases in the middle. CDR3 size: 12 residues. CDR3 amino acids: CSVADDSYGYTF. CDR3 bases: TGCAGCGTGGCCGACGACAGCTATGGCTACACCTTC.